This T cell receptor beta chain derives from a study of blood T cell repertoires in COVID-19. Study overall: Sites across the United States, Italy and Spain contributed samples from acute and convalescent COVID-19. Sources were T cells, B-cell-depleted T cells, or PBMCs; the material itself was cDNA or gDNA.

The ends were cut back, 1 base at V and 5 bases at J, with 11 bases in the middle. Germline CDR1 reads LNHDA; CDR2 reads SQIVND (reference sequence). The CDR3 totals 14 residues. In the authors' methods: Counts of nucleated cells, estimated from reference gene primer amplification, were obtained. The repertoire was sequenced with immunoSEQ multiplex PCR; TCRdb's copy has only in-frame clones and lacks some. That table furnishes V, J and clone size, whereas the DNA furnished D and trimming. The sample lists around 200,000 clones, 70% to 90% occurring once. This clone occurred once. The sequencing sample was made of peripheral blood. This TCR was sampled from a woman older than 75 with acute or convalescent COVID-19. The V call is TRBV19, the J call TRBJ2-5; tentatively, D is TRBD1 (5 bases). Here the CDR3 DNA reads TGTGCCAGTAGTATAGCCCAGGGCGTGGAGACCCAGTACTTC. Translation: CASSIAQGVETQYF.